The 5 T cell receptor beta chains below all came from one sample that was sequenced in a study of T cells expressing NK-cell markers. No DNA is given; TCRdb re-called the 5' RACE reads and lists each CDR3 protein once. The data show 130,000 to 150,000 distinct CDR3 sequences, and the top ten clones hold approximately 12%. Input material: blood T cells: a sorted CD56 or NKG2C T cell subset, CD4+ or CD8+ T cells, or bulk PBMC T cells (not recorded which). All receptors come from a man between 18 and 29 years old in good health.

The V and J genes are TRBV20-1 and TRBJ2-3; the TCRdb call, TRBD1, lacks DNA for checking. The CDR3 runs 16 residues. CDR1 and CDR2 (germline): DFQATT, SNEGSKA (reference sequence). The CDR3 here is CSARERGPIRSDTQYF.

The genes are TRBV19 and TRBJ1-2. This CDR3 comprises 13 residues. CDR1 and CDR2 from the germline V gene are LNHDA and SQIVND (reference sequence). The CDR3 is CASSIGQALGYTF.

The CDR3 protein is CASSGQDSPNTGELFF. The rearrangement joins TRBV5-1 to TRBJ2-2; TCRdb selects TRBD1, and the lack of DNA leaves this call unchecked. The germline V gene has CDR1 SGHRS and CDR2 YFSETQ. The CDR3 is 16 amino acids.

The chain recombines TRBV28 with TRBJ2-1; TCRdb returns TRBD2, unconfirmable since there is no DNA. CDR1 and CDR2 from the germline V gene are MDHEN and SYDVKM. CDR3 size: 20 residues. The CDR3 sequence: CASSPTGTSRDLQGFNEQFF.

The chain is built from TRBV4-3 and TRBJ2-2. The CDR3 contains 16 residues. The germline CDR1 and CDR2 sequences are LGHNA and YSLEER. CDR3 amino acids: CASSQVSGQLTGELFF.